This TCR beta chain was recorded in a study of blood T cell repertoires in COVID-19. CDR3 length equals 16 residues. The trim removed 0 bases at V and 7 bases at J, leaving 11 bases unmatched. CDR1 is SGHRS and CDR2 is YFSETQ in the germline V gene. TCRdb's copy holds only in-frame clones and misses some; the assay was immunoSEQ multiplex PCR. The data hold approximately 270,000 clones, with 75% to 90% observed a single time. The chain recombines TRBV5-1 with TRBJ2-3, with 7 bases aligning to TRBD1. The sample was peripheral blood. The TCR originated in a man aged 25 to 45 with acute or convalescent COVID-19. The CDR3 loop is CASSLERGRPPNTQYF. The CDR3, as DNA: TGCGCCAGCAGCTTGGAAAGGGGGCGCCCCCCGAATACGCAGTATTTT.